The rows below give T cell receptor beta chains drawn from one sample of a study of shared clonotypes between healthy human individuals. Profiled with immunoSEQ multiplex PCR; TCRdb holds only in-frame clones, not every one. Here the sample spans 1.5 million to 2.5 million clones, just under 95% being singletons. Specimen: naive CD8+ T cells sorted from blood. The receptors derive from a man aged 18-30 years in good health. Each CDR3 is given with its conserved first and last residue. D genes are given only for firm matches. Where a row states a size, it is once, few, many or the class of an expanded clone; other rows omit it.

V	D	size	J	DNA	CDR3
TRBV9	TRBD2	.	TRBJ2-3	TGTGCCAGCAGCCCCCGACTAGCGGGAGGGGCAGATACGCAGTATTTT	CASSPRLAGGADTQYF
TRBV28	.	.	TRBJ2-7	TGTGCCAGCAGTTTCGGCCACGAGCAGTACTTC	CASSFGHEQYF
TRBV6-1	.	.	TRBJ1-1	TGTGCCAGCAGTGAAGGGGGAGGGTGGAACACTGAAGCTTTCTTT	CASSEGGGWNTEAFF
TRBV19	.	.	TRBJ2-1	TGTGCCGTTGGGTCCGGTCTCTACAATGAGCAGTTCTTC	CAVGSGLYNEQFF
TRBV7-8	.	.	TRBJ1-1	TGTGCCAGCAGCCCCAGAGGGACGGCGAACACTGAAGCTTTCTTT	CASSPRGTANTEAFF
TRBV15	TRBD2	.	TRBJ2-3	TGTGCCACCAGCAGAGGGGGCGGCGGGAGAGGCACAGATACGCAGTATTTT	CATSRGGGGRGTDTQYF
TRBV25-1	.	.	TRBJ1-4	TGTGCCAGCAGTGACGCTGGCAATGAAAAACTGTTTTTT	CASSDAGNEKLFF
TRBV27	TRBD2	once	TRBJ2-2	TGTGCCAGCAGCCCCCTGGGTAGCGGGGGGATCGACACCGGGGAGCTGTTTTTT	CASSPLGSGGIDTGELFF
TRBV15	.	.	TRBJ2-7	TGTGCCACCAGTTCCCTTCGGGGTGCCTACGAGCAGTACTTC	CATSSLRGAYEQYF
TRBV7-9	.	.	TRBJ2-4	TGTGCCAGCAGCTTAGGGAGGATGTCCAAAAACATTCAGTACTTC	CASSLGRMSKNIQYF
TRBV30	TRBD1	.	TRBJ1-1	TGTGCCTGGAGTAGGGACAGCCTTATGAACACTGAAGCTTTCTTT	CAWSRDSLMNTEAFF
TRBV5-4	.	.	TRBJ2-7	TGTGCCAGCAGCTTGGCCCCCCTTGCAGGAGCCTACGAGCAGTACTTC	CASSLAPLAGAYEQYF
TRBV27	TRBD2	once	TRBJ2-5	TGTGCCAGCAGTTTAGTGGCGGGAGGGACCCAAGAGACCCAGTACTTC	CASSLVAGGTQETQYF
TRBV10-1	.	.	TRBJ2-1	TGCGCCAGCAGTGACCGGGATAAGCAGTTCTTC	CASSDRDKQFF
TRBV7-9	.	.	TRBJ1-2	TGTGCCAGCAGCTTAGCATCGGGGGCTGGCTACACCTTC	CASSLASGAGYTF
TRBV27	TRBD1	.	TRBJ2-7	TGTGCCAGCAGTCCAGCTAGGGGGCATAATTACGAGCAGTACTTC	CASSPARGHNYEQYF
TRBV6-1	TRBD2	.	TRBJ2-7	TGTGCCAGCAGTGACCGTAGCGGGATTTCTTCCTACGAGCAGTACTTC	CASSDRSGISSYEQYF
TRBV28	.	few	TRBJ2-7	TGTGCCAGCAGTTTAAGGACACCTTATACAAGCTCCTACGAGCAGTACTTC	CASSLRTPYTSSYEQYF
TRBV6-6	.	.	TRBJ1-3	TGTGCCAGCTTCGAAGAAATGGGAAACACCATATATTTT	CASFEEMGNTIYF
TRBV9	.	.	TRBJ2-5	TGTGCCAGCAGCGTTACGTTTAAAGAGACCCAGTACTTC	CASSVTFKETQYF
TRBV15	.	.	TRBJ1-6	TGTGCCACAAACGTAGGGGAGGGGTCACCCCTCCACTTT	CATNVGEGSPLHF
TRBV7-9	.	.	TRBJ1-2	TGTGCCAGCAGCTTAACCGGTTCTAACTATGGCTACACCTTC	CASSLTGSNYGYTF
TRBV9	.	few	TRBJ2-3	TGTGCCAGCAGCGCCAGCACAGATACGCAGTATTTT	CASSASTDTQYF
TRBV7-8	.	.	TRBJ2-1	TGTGCCAGCCGGGGGAGCTCCTACAATGAGCAGTTCTTC	CASRGSSYNEQFF
TRBV7-9	.	.	TRBJ1-5	TGTGCCAGCAGCCCTCTCAATCAGCCCCAGCATTTT	CASSPLNQPQHF
TRBV13	.	once	TRBJ2-2	TGTGCCTCTACTTGGGCGACCGGGGAGCTGTTTTTT	CASTWATGELFF
TRBV6-1	.	.	TRBJ2-7	TGTGCCAGCAGTGAAGCCGGGGGATCCTACGAGCAGTACTTC	CASSEAGGSYEQYF
TRBV4-3	.	.	TRBJ2-5	TGCGCCAGCAGCCAAGACCTAGGGGGTACGAAGACCCAGTACTTC	CASSQDLGGTKTQYF
TRBV4-3	.	.	TRBJ2-7	TGCGCCAGCAGCCAAGCAGCGGCTGTGGAGTACGAGCAGTACTTC	CASSQAAAVEYEQYF
TRBV6-5	.	.	TRBJ1-6	TGTGCCAGCAGTTACCAGGCTGATTCACCCCTCCACTTT	CASSYQADSPLHF
TRBV30	TRBD1	.	TRBJ1-5	TGTGCCTGGAGTGGGGAATGGACAGGGGGGGTTCAGCCCCAGCATTTT	CAWSGEWTGGVQPQHF
TRBV5-6	.	.	TRBJ2-1	TGTGCCAGCAATTCGCCGGGGACGGAGGATTACAATGAGCAGTTCTTC	CASNSPGTEDYNEQFF
TRBV15	TRBD1	once	TRBJ1-4	TGTGCCACCAGCATTACAGGGGTGGAAAATGAAAAACTGTTTTTT	CATSITGVENEKLFF
TRBV5-1	TRBD2	.	TRBJ2-7	TGCGCCAGCAGCTTGGCCGGGGGACTAGCGGCGACCTACGAGCAGTACTTC	CASSLAGGLAATYEQYF
TRBV5-6	.	.	TRBJ1-5	TGTGCCAGCAGCTTGGCAGGGGCGCCGGCTCAGCCCCAGCATTTT	CASSLAGAPAQPQHF
TRBV7-9	.	.	TRBJ2-2	TGTGCCAGCAGCCCCCAGACAGGACCGAACACCGGGGAGCTGTTTTTT	CASSPQTGPNTGELFF
TRBV9	.	.	TRBJ1-1	TGTGCCAGCAGCGACCGTGGGCGGACAAACACTGAAGCTTTCTTT	CASSDRGRTNTEAFF
TRBV5-6	TRBD2	.	TRBJ2-1	TGTGCCAGCAGTCCACTAGCGGGGGGGAATCATGAGCAGTTCTTC	CASSPLAGGNHEQFF
TRBV19	.	.	TRBJ2-7	TGTGCCAGTGGAGGGAGCGTCTACGAGCAGTACTTC	CASGGSVYEQYF
TRBV6-5	TRBD2	.	TRBJ2-3	TGTGCCAGCAGTTACTTGGCGGGAGAGGAAACAGATACGCAGTATTTT	CASSYLAGEETDTQYF
TRBV10-3	TRBD2	.	TRBJ2-7	TGTGCCATCAGTCGGGGAGCGGGAGGGTACGAGCAGTACTTC	CAISRGAGGYEQYF
TRBV6-6	.	.	TRBJ1-2	TGTGCCAGCGTTGCAGGGACCTACTATGGCTACACCTTC	CASVAGTYYGYTF
TRBV6-6	TRBD1	.	TRBJ2-5	TGTGCCAGCAGTCCGCTCCCCGGGACAGGGAGGGAGACCCAGTACTTC	CASSPLPGTGRETQYF
TRBV13	.	.	TRBJ2-7	TGTGCCAGCAGCCTCTCGCTAGGACCAGGGCAGTACTTC	CASSLSLGPGQYF
TRBV5-8	TRBD2	.	TRBJ2-1	TGTGCCACCCTCCGGGGGGGCGCTTCCCACAATGAGCAGTTCTTC	CATLRGGASHNEQFF
TRBV9	.	.	TRBJ1-3	TGTGCCAGCAGCGACGACAGCTCTGGAAACACCATATATTTT	CASSDDSSGNTIYF
TRBV5-1	.	.	TRBJ2-7	TGCGCCAGCAGCCCTTTCCGGAGAAACTTCGAGCAGTACTTC	CASSPFRRNFEQYF
TRBV9	TRBD1	.	TRBJ1-6	TGTGCCAGCAGCGTAGACAGGGGGCTCTCCTATAATTCACCCCTCCACTTT	CASSVDRGLSYNSPLHF
TRBV6-6	.	.	TRBJ2-7	TGTGCCGCAGGCGAATCTTACGAGCAGTACTTC	CAAGESYEQYF
TRBV4-3	TRBD1	.	TRBJ2-2	TGCGCCAGCAGCCTGGGACAGGGGCGAGACACCGGGGAGCTGTTTTTT	CASSLGQGRDTGELFF
TRBV18	.	.	TRBJ1-1	TGTGCCAGCTCAGGGGAAGAGACTGAAGCTTTCTTT	CASSGEETEAFF
TRBV6-1	TRBD1	.	TRBJ2-7	TGTGCCAGCAGAGAGTTAACAGGGGGAGAGCAGTACTTC	CASRELTGGEQYF
TRBV7-9	.	.	TRBJ2-6	TGTGCCAGCAGCTTTTTACACTCTGGGGCCAACGTCCTGACTTTC	CASSFLHSGANVLTF